The 14 T cell receptor beta chains presented below share a single source sample, sequenced in a study of T-cell memory formation after mild COVID-19. TCRdb re-called the 5' RACE reads with MiXCR, one entry per CDR3 protein. The repertoire has roughly 580,000 distinct CDR3 sequences, approximately 18% of them found once; the top ten carry around 12%. The source material was PBMCs or a T cell subset sorted from them (not recorded which). The source of these receptors is an adult woman who had mild COVID-19 (a few samples of this study predate the infection). Cell type and time point are not known.

This rearrangement joins TRBV18 to TRBJ1-5, with D perhaps matching TRBD1 (6 bases). The CDR3 extends over 15 amino acids. In germline, CDR1 is KGHSH, CDR2 LQKENI. Trimming took off 2 bases at V and 1 base at J, with 9 bases between the two ends. CDR3 residues: CASSPKGESNQPQHF. CDR3 bases: TGTGCCAGCTCACCAAAGGGGGAGAGCAATCAGCCCCAGCATTTT.

V gene TRBV7-8 combines with J gene TRBJ2-7, with 7 bases aligning to TRBD2. Germline CDR1 SGHVS, CDR2 FQNEAQ. The J segment lost 9 bases and the V segment lost 5 bases, leaving 19 bases of the junction unmatched. The CDR3 contains 16 residues. The CDR3 DNA sequence: TGTGCCAGCAGCCACCAGCGGGTCCCGACCGCGGGGGTGCAGTACTTC. This codes for CASSHQRVPTAGVQYF.

The V gene is TRBV5-6, the J gene TRBJ2-7; 7 nucleotides align to TRBD1. The germline CDR1 and CDR2 sequences are SGHDT and YYEEEE. The CDR3 is 15 amino acids. V dropped 4 bases and J dropped 1; count of bases not matched to a gene: 8. Here the CDR3 DNA reads TGTGCCAGCAGCCGGGTCGACAGGGCATCCTACGAGCAGTACTTC. This sequence encodes CASSRVDRASYEQYF.

There are a few counts of this clonotype. This sequence joins TRBV9 and TRBJ2-5; TRBD2 is a possible D gene (5 bases). The CDR3 spans 14 residues. The germline V and J ends were trimmed by 3 bases and 2 bases, with 11 bases remaining between them. Per germline, CDR1 SGDLS and CDR2 YYNGEE. The CDR3 nucleotides read TGTGCCAGCAGCGCCACGGGAATTCAAGAGACCCAGTACTTC. It is translated as CASSATGIQETQYF.

This clonotype showed up just a few times. The rearrangement uses TRBV12-3 or TRBV12-4 and TRBJ1-3; D may be TRBD1 (6 bases). This CDR3 has 15 amino acids. The V and J ends lost 7 bases and 2 bases respectively, with 15 bases between them. The CDR3 reads CASNLWGAPGNTIYF. CDR3 bases: TGTGCCAGCAATCTCTGGGGGGCCCCTGGAAACACCATATATTTT.

The chain combines TRBV27 with TRBJ2-2, with 7 bases aligning to TRBD1. The CDR3 runs to 15 residues. Germline-derived CDR1 and CDR2 are MNHEY and SMNVEV (reference sequence). J gave up 4 bases and V 4 bases, and 6 bases lay outside the gene matches. CDR3 in DNA: TGTGCCAGCAGTTCCCAGGGGGTAGTCACCGGGGAGCTGTTTTTT. It yields the protein CASSSQGVVTGELFF.

In regard to this clonotype: A read error is possible here, since a much larger clone lies one base away. This chain joins TRBV15 and TRBJ1-5, with unresolved D. Deletions cut 0 bases from V and 5 bases from J, with 2 bases between. The CDR3 loop spans 12 amino acids. The germline V gene has CDR1 LNHNV and CDR2 YYDKDF (reference sequence). CDR3 DNA: TGTGCCACCAGCAGAGATTATCAGCCCCAGCATTTT. Translating it yields CATSRDYQPQHF.

This clonotype has only a few counts. The chain couples TRBV11-2 to TRBJ2-3, with D perhaps being TRBD1 or TRBD2 (5 bases each). V shed 0 bases and J shed 5 bases, with 12 bases lying between them. Germline CDR1 reads SGHAT; CDR2 reads FQNNGV. CDR3 size: 15 residues. CDR3 residues: CASSLEGRTRDTQYF. CDR3 DNA: TGTGCCAGCAGCTTAGAGGGACGAACCAGAGATACGCAGTATTTT. Drawing the rest from reference TRBV11-2 and TRBJ2-3, the complete variable domain is EAGVAQSPRYKIIEKRQSVAFWCNPISGHATLYWYQQILGQGPKLLIQFQNNGVVDDSQLPKDRFSAERLKGVDSTLKIQPAKLEDSAVYLCASSLEGRTRDTQYFGPGTRLTVL.

Many counts were recorded for this clonotype. The chain is built from TRBV7-8 and TRBJ2-2; D perhaps matches TRBD1 (5 bases). The CDR3 extends over 16 amino acids. The germline CDR1 and CDR2 sequences are SGHVS and FQNEAQ. Deletions cut 5 bases from V and 5 bases from J, with 18 bases between. The CDR3 spells CASSPYSLRGTGELFF. CDR3 in DNA: TGTGCCAGCAGCCCCTACAGCCTTAGGGGAACCGGGGAGCTGTTTTTT.

This clonotype was found many times. V gene TRBV7-3 combines with J gene TRBJ2-6; possibly TRBD1 or TRBD2 for D (5 bases each). This CDR3 is built from 14 residues. Germline CDR1 and CDR2: SGHTA and FQGTGA. Deletions cut 3 bases from V and 4 bases from J, with 7 bases between. The CDR3 reads CASSLGVGANVLTF. The CDR3 DNA follows: TGTGCCAGCAGCTTGGGGGTCGGGGCCAACGTCCTGACTTTC.

This chain uses TRBV10-1 with TRBJ2-1; D is unclear. This CDR3 spans 10 amino acids. V was pared by 9 bases and J by 9 bases, with 9 bases between. CDR1 and CDR2 from the germline V gene are WNHNN and SYGVQD (reference sequence). This CDR3 is CARRRAEQFF. For the CDR3, the DNA is TGCGCCAGACGAAGGGCTGAGCAGTTCTTC.

Only a few counts were recorded for this clonotype. The CDR3 is CASSEARTHNEQFF. CDR3 sequence (DNA): TGTGCCAGCAGTGAAGCGCGGACACACAATGAGCAGTTCTTC. V gene TRBV2 combines with J gene TRBJ2-1; D is perhaps TRBD1 (5 bases). Trimming took 0 bases from V and 5 from J, leaving 8 bases between them. Germline values: CDR1 SNHLY, CDR2 FYNNEI. The CDR3 consists of 14 residues. Full variable domain (remainder filled in from reference TRBV2 and TRBJ2-1): EPEVTQTPSHQVTQMGQEVILRCVPISNHLYFYWYRQILGQKVEFLVSFYNNEISEKSEIFDDQFSVERPDGSNFTLKIRSTKLEDSAMYFCASSEARTHNEQFFGPGTRLTVL.

This clonotype was counted between two and nine times. The chain carries TRBV12-3 or TRBV12-4 and TRBJ1-1; D might be TRBD1 (6 bases). The V end lost 5 bases, the J end lost 4 bases, and 14 bases lay between the germline ends. This CDR3 contains 14 residues. The DNA of the CDR3 is TGTGCCAGCAGTACCCTCGGACAGCTCACTGAAGCTTTCTTT. Translating gives CASSTLGQLTEAFF.

This clonotype appeared a few times. The chain couples TRBV29-1 to TRBJ1-1; 7 bases are shared with TRBD1. Germline lookup yields CDR1 SQVTM and CDR2 ANQGSEA. V gave up 4 bases and J gave up 3 bases; unmatched junction bases: 2. This CDR3 contains 12 residues. This chain's CDR3 is CSVAGQDTEAFF. For the CDR3, the DNA is TGCAGCGTTGCAGGACAGGACACTGAAGCTTTCTTT.